The 21 T cell receptor beta chains below were found in one sample sequenced in a study of blood T cell repertoires in COVID-19. Produced via immunoSEQ multiplex PCR; TCRdb's table is partial and in-frame only. Among around 180,000 clones listed, over 80% were seen once. The sample consisted of peripheral blood. These receptor sequences come from a woman in her 30s with acute or convalescent COVID-19.

The chain joins TRBV7-9 to TRBJ2-7; 8 bases align to TRBD1. This CDR3 has 15 amino acids. V lost 2 bases to trimming and J lost 2 bases; unmatched junction nucleotides: 5. Germline V gene sequence: CDR1 SEHNR, CDR2 FQNEAQ (reference sequence). CDR3 coding DNA: TGTGCCAGCAGCTTATCCGGACAGGGAACCTACGAGCAGTACTTC. As protein: CASSLSGQGTYEQYF.

The chain couples TRBV19 to TRBJ2-7; no clear D. This CDR3 region has 13 residues. Trimming took off 4 bases at V and 2 bases at J, with 9 bases between the two ends. Germline lookup yields CDR1 LNHDA and CDR2 SQIVND (reference sequence). The CDR3 reads CASSNEIPYEQYF. The CDR3 DNA is TGTGCCAGTAGTAACGAGATACCCTACGAGCAGTACTTC.

This sequence joins TRBV5-8 and TRBJ1-2; 9 nucleotides match TRBD1. The CDR3 has 14 residues. Losses at the gene ends were 4 bases for V and 6 bases for J; bases not matched to a gene: 7. Germline V gene lookup returns CDR1 SGHTS and CDR2 YDEGEE. Here the CDR3 DNA reads TGTGCCAGCAGCGGTTGGGACAGGGATGATGGCTACACCTTC. This sequence encodes CASSGWDRDDGYTF. Full variable domain (outside the CDR3, taken from reference TRBV5-8 and TRBJ1-2): EAGVTQSPTHLIKTRGQQATLRCSPISGHTSVYWYQQALGLGLQFLLWYDEGEERNRGNFPPRFSGRQFPNYSSELNVNALELEDSALYLCASSGWDRDDGYTFGSGTRLTVV.

This chain connects TRBV7-3 to TRBJ1-6, with 7 bases aligning to TRBD1. This CDR3 is 14 amino acids long. CDR1 SGHTA and CDR2 FQGTGA come from the germline V gene. The ends lost 4 bases at V and 6 bases at J; junction bases unmatched: 3. The CDR3: CASSSGQPNSPLHF. As DNA, the CDR3 is TGTGCCAGCAGCTCGGGACAGCCTAATTCACCCCTCCACTTT.

The chain is built from TRBV5-4 and TRBJ2-7, with D perhaps matching TRBD2 (5 bases). This CDR3 has 13 amino acids. Germline V gene lookup returns CDR1 SGHNT and CDR2 YYREEE (reference sequence). V was trimmed by 0 bases and J by 7 bases, leaving 11 bases between them. This CDR3 reads CASSLADGVEQYF. The CDR3 DNA is TGTGCCAGCAGCTTGGCCGACGGGGTTGAGCAGTACTTC. The entire variable domain, with the rest obtained from reference TRBV5-4 and TRBJ2-7, is as follows: ETGVTQSPTHLIKTRGQQVTLRCSSQSGHNTVSWYQQALGQGPQFIFQYYREEENGRGNFPPRFSGLQFPNYSSELNVNALELDDSALYLCASSLADGVEQYFGPGTRLTVT.

The chain couples TRBV6-4 to TRBJ1-5; D is perhaps TRBD1 (6 bases). Germline assignment: CDR1 MRHNA and CDR2 SNTAGT. Between the trimmed V and J ends, which lost 4 bases and 5 bases, there was a span of 15 bases. CDR3 length equals 15 residues. This chain's CDR3 is CASSAPPAGDQPQHF. CDR3 in DNA: TGTGCCAGCAGTGCCCCACCTGCAGGGGATCAGCCCCAGCATTTT.

The J gene is TRBJ2-3, the V gene TRBV19; TRBD2 might be the D (6 bases). The CDR3 is 19 residues long. V was cut by 5 bases and J by 1 base, with 25 bases left in between. The germline V gene encodes CDR1 LNHDA and CDR2 SQIVND (reference sequence). The CDR3 loop is CASSGGLGGSGRGTDTQYF. CDR3 DNA sequence: TGTGCCAGTAGTGGAGGGCTTGGCGGATCGGGTAGGGGCACAGATACGCAGTATTTT.

The rearrangement uses TRBV7-8 and TRBJ2-5; 8 nucleotides agree with TRBD1. V was clipped by 3 bases and J by 4 bases; unmatched bases: 4. Per the germline V gene, CDR1 is SGHVS and CDR2 is FQNEAQ. The CDR3 is made up of 14 amino acids. CDR3 protein: CASSFRTGRETQYF. CDR3 in DNA: TGTGCCAGCAGCTTTCGGACAGGGAGAGAGACCCAGTACTTC. The variable domain in full, completed from reference TRBV7-8 and TRBJ2-5, reads GAGVSQSPRYKVAKRGQDVALRCDPISGHVSLFWYQQALGQGPEFLTYFQNEAQLDKSGLPSDRFFAERPEGSVSTLKIQRTQQEDSAVYLCASSFRTGRETQYFGPGTRLLVL.

This clone showed up just once. The chain links TRBV6-5 to TRBJ1-2; D is ambiguous. Germline V gene lookup returns CDR1 MNHEY and CDR2 SVGAGI. V was pared by 8 bases and J by 1 base, with 14 bases between. The CDR3 runs to 14 residues. The CDR3 region is CASAPSQRNYGYTF. The CDR3 region has the DNA TGTGCCAGCGCCCCATCTCAGCGTAACTATGGCTACACCTTC.

V usage is TRBV4-2 and J usage is TRBJ1-3; D is possibly TRBD1 (5 bases). The CDR3 consists of 14 residues. Germline values: CDR1 LGHNA, CDR2 YNFKEQ. Trimming removed 1 base from V and 2 bases from J, with 6 bases in between. CDR3 region: CASSQAGTGNTIYF. CDR3 sequence (DNA): TGTGCCAGCAGCCAAGCAGGGACTGGAAACACCATATATTTT.

V usage is TRBV30 and J usage is TRBJ1-2, with D uncertain. This CDR3 has 16 amino acids. V lost 0 bases, J lost 1 base, and 15 bases lay in between. Germline CDR1 and CDR2: GTSNPN and SVGIG (reference sequence). This CDR3 is CAWSVRVTTINYGYTF. Here the CDR3 DNA reads TGTGCCTGGAGTGTACGGGTCACAACAATTAACTATGGCTACACCTTC.

V is TRBV4-3 and J is TRBJ2-2; 7 bases are shared with TRBD1. The junction had 9 bases not matched to a gene; V was cut back by 1 base and J by 4 bases. CDR1 and CDR2 from the germline V gene are LGHNA and YSLEER. The CDR3 extends over 17 amino acids. The CDR3 spells CASSQGTQGVRTGELFF. DNA of the CDR3: TGCGCCAGCAGCCAAGGTACCCAGGGGGTACGCACCGGGGAGCTGTTTTTT.

This clone was seen a handful of times. V and J are TRBV4-2 and TRBJ1-1; no clear D gene. This CDR3 is 15 amino acids long. The germline V and J ends were trimmed by 0 bases and 4 bases, with 12 bases remaining between them. Germline V lookup: CDR1 LGHNA, CDR2 YNFKEQ. This CDR3 reads CASSQDQVGGTEAFF. CDR3 nucleotide sequence: TGTGCCAGCAGCCAAGATCAGGTGGGAGGCACTGAAGCTTTCTTT.

V is TRBV6-6 and J is TRBJ1-2; 10 bases are shared with TRBD1. The ends lost 6 bases at V and 8 bases at J; junction bases unmatched: 3. Germline CDR1 reads MNHNY; CDR2 reads SVGAGI (reference sequence). This CDR3 has 12 amino acids. CDR3 sequence reads: CASSGTGEGYTF. DNA for the CDR3: TGTGCCAGCAGCGGGACAGGGGAAGGCTACACCTTC.

V usage is TRBV20-1 and J usage is TRBJ1-1; D is undetermined. The V and J ends lost 4 bases and 8 bases respectively, with 11 bases between them. There are 11 residues in the CDR3. Germline V lookup: CDR1 DFQATT, CDR2 SNEGSKA (reference sequence). The DNA of the CDR3 is TGCAGTGCTACCCAGGACTGGGAAGCTTTCTTT. Protein sequence: CSATQDWEAFF.

The genes are TRBV7-2 and TRBJ1-5; unclear D gene. The CDR3 length is 14 residues. Germline V gives CDR1 SGHTA, CDR2 FQGNSA. Trimming took off 2 bases at V and 7 bases at J, with 12 bases between the two ends. The CDR3 is CASSLWQDEQPQHF. The CDR3 region has the DNA TGTGCCAGCAGCTTATGGCAGGATGAACAGCCCCAGCATTTT.

In its sample, this clone was seen once. This CDR3 reads CASTPVGGVNTEAFF. The CDR3 coding sequence is TGTGCCAGTACCCCCGTCGGGGGGGTAAACACTGAAGCTTTCTTT. This rearrangement joins TRBV19 to TRBJ1-1; D might be TRBD1 (5 bases). Germline loops: CDR1 LNHDA, CDR2 SQIVND (reference sequence). Trimming pared 7 bases from V and 2 bases from J, leaving 17 bases between. The CDR3 sequence is 15 residues long.

J is TRBJ1-4 and V is TRBV7-9, with D uncertain. V was pared by 1 base and J by 0 bases, with 9 bases between. The germline V gene encodes CDR1 SEHNR and CDR2 FQNEAQ (reference sequence). CDR3 size: 16 residues. The CDR3 protein is CASSLGSGSTNEKLFF. CDR3 DNA sequence: TGTGCCAGCAGCTTAGGATCAGGATCAACTAATGAAAAACTGTTTTTT.

The rearrangement links TRBV4-2 to TRBJ2-5; D is unclear. The CDR3 covers 15 residues. V lost 0 bases and J 2 bases, leaving 10 bases between the germline ends. CDR1 is LGHNA, CDR2 YNFKEQ, per germline. The CDR3 reads CASSQDLARQETQYF. The CDR3 nucleotides read TGTGCCAGCAGCCAAGATTTGGCTAGACAAGAGACCCAGTACTTC.

The chain couples TRBV7-2 to TRBJ2-7; unclear D gene. This CDR3 is 11 amino acids long. Trimming shortened V by 3 bases and J by 2 bases, and 2 bases separated the two germline ends. CDR1 SGHTA and CDR2 FQGNSA come from the germline V gene. The CDR3, as DNA: TGTGCCAGCAGCTTCACCTACGAGCAGTACTTC. Its protein is CASSFTYEQYF.

This clone was seen repeatedly, ten times or more. This chain joins TRBV5-1 and TRBJ2-1; 7 bases map to TRBD2. Germline V gene lookup returns CDR1 SGHRS and CDR2 YFSETQ. Unmatched junction bases numbered 13, after V lost 6 bases and J lost 1 base. This CDR3 is 17 amino acids long. The CDR3 DNA is TGCGCCAGCAAGCTTGGTCTCGGGAGGACGTCCTACAATGAGCAGTTCTTC. Its translation is CASKLGLGRTSYNEQFF.